Included here is one T cell receptor beta chain sequence, with context. The investigators introduced synthetic TCR analog templates into each PCR as spikes. The protocol was immunoSEQ multiplex PCR, while the TCRdb copy is restricted to in-frame clones and leaves out a portion. The repertoire has roughly 56,000 clones, about four fifths of them found once; the top ten carry 4.5%. The sample belongs to a study of PD-L1 blockade in urothelial cancer. Overall study context: About 85% of the roughly 30 patients were males with bladder-origin urothelial cancer. Analyses were performed on blood at 3 weeks after treatment start (the second dose) and at 6 weeks.

V was shortened by 0 bases and J by 2 bases, with 13 bases between the two germline ends. CDR1 and CDR2 from the germline V gene are MGHRA and YSYEKL. The CDR3 runs to 16 residues. The rearrangement links TRBV4-1 to TRBJ2-5, with D perhaps matching TRBD2 (5 bases). The sequences come from PBMCs, collected around atezolizumab (anti-PD-L1) treatment. This TCR was recovered from a man between 65 and 85 years old with urothelial cancer. CDR3 in DNA: TGCGCCAGCAGCCAAGAAGGCACCAGCGGACAAGAGACCCAGTACTTC. Its translation: CASSQEGTSGQETQYF.